A selection of T cell receptor beta chains follows, all from one sample in a study of shared clonotypes between healthy human individuals. Libraries were prepared by immunoSEQ multiplex PCR; TCRdb keeps only in-frame clonotypes and omits some of them. The data show over a million clones, with more than 95% seen just once and 1.2% held by the top ten. Sequenced sample: naive CD4+ T cells sorted from blood. Receptor source: a man aged 30-40 years in good health. The CDR3 runs from the conserved cysteine through the conserved F or W. D genes are given only for firm matches.

v_gene	j_gene	d_gene	CDR3aa	CDR3nt
TRBV6-1	TRBJ1-6	NA	CASSEARGRGSYNSPLHF	TGTGCCAGCAGTGAAGCGAGGGGGAGGGGATCCTATAATTCACCCCTCCACTTT
TRBV27	TRBJ2-3	TRBD2	CASSLDSGRATDTQYF	TGTGCCAGCAGTTTAGATAGCGGGAGGGCCACAGATACGCAGTATTTT
TRBV19	TRBJ2-3	NA	CASSPTGNTQYF	TGTGCCAGTAGTCCTACGGGGAATACGCAGTATTTT
TRBV9	TRBJ2-1	NA	CASSLGGNRADEQFF	TGTGCCAGCAGCCTTGGGGGGAACAGGGCCGATGAGCAGTTCTTC
TRBV15	TRBJ2-1	TRBD1	CATSALDRGRNEQFF	TGTGCCACCAGCGCTTTGGACAGGGGTCGAAATGAGCAGTTCTTC
TRBV27	TRBJ2-3	NA	CASSSQGARTDTQYF	TGTGCCAGCAGTTCCCAGGGTGCTCGTACAGATACGCAGTATTTT
TRBV7-9	TRBJ2-1	TRBD2	CASSQISGRSSYNEQFF	TGTGCCAGCAGCCAAATTAGCGGGAGGAGCTCCTACAATGAGCAGTTCTTC
TRBV7-9	TRBJ2-1	NA	CASSLTISGQHNEQFF	TGTGCCAGCAGCTTGACCATAAGTGGGCAGCACAATGAGCAGTTCTTC
TRBV11-3	TRBJ2-6	NA	CASSLPSSRQSRANVLTF	TGTGCCAGCAGCCTCCCATCGTCTCGACAAAGTCGGGCCAACGTCCTGACTTTC
TRBV28	TRBJ2-1	TRBD2	CASSTSGAKQFF	TGTGCCAGCAGTACCAGCGGGGCTAAACAGTTCTTC
TRBV5-1	TRBJ2-2	NA	CASSVAGTGELFF	TGCGCCAGCAGCGTTGCCGGAACCGGGGAGCTGTTTTTT
TRBV18	TRBJ2-1	NA	CASSPVGAAVNEQFF	TGTGCCAGCTCACCGGTGGGAGCGGCTGTCAATGAGCAGTTCTTC
TRBV4-2	TRBJ2-7	NA	CASSQDQAALSHYEQYF	TGTGCCAGCAGCCAAGATCAAGCAGCGCTCTCCCACTACGAGCAGTACTTC